Listed below are T cell receptor beta chains from one sample, sequenced in a study of beta chain features in type 1 diabetes. Generated by immunoSEQ multiplex PCR, the TCRdb table keeps only in-frame clones and is missing some. The sample includes around 430,000 clones, around 30% of them seen just once. Sequencing was performed on naive CD4+ T cells from blood. The receptors here all came from a young man in good health. The CDR3 runs from the conserved cysteine through the conserved F or W. The D gene is left open where the match is weak. Rows may omit the clone size; those that give it use once, few, many or a size class.

J gene: TRBJ2-1
V gene: TRBV7-9
clone size: few
D gene: .
CDR3 protein: CASSLEGGSYNEQFF
CDR3 DNA: TGTGCCAGCAGCTTAGAGGGAGGCTCCTACAATGAGCAGTTCTTC

J gene: TRBJ1-2
V gene: TRBV14
clone size: .
D gene: .
CDR3 protein: CASSQAGGPYGYTF
CDR3 DNA: TGTGCCAGCAGCCAAGCCGGCGGCCCCTATGGCTACACCTTC

J gene: TRBJ2-1
V gene: TRBV4-3
clone size: .
D gene: .
CDR3 protein: CASSQEGMGLNNEQFF
CDR3 DNA: TGCGCCAGCAGCCAGGAAGGGATGGGATTAAACAATGAGCAGTTCTTC

J gene: TRBJ1-2
V gene: TRBV30
clone size: .
D gene: TRBD1
CDR3 protein: CAWSETGLIYGYTF
CDR3 DNA: TGTGCCTGGAGTGAGACAGGGCTCATCTATGGCTACACCTTC

J gene: TRBJ2-7
V gene: TRBV2
clone size: few
D gene: TRBD2
CDR3 protein: CASSNPGRTSGRGEQYF
CDR3 DNA: TGTGCCAGCAGTAATCCCGGGAGGACTAGCGGGAGGGGCGAGCAGTACTTC

J gene: TRBJ1-2
V gene: TRBV25-1
clone size: few
D gene: TRBD1
CDR3 protein: CASSDQGQGAYGYTF
CDR3 DNA: TGTGCCAGCAGTGACCAAGGACAGGGAGCCTATGGCTACACCTTC

J gene: TRBJ2-7
V gene: TRBV5-1
clone size: .
D gene: .
CDR3 protein: CASSLWDTGISYEQYF
CDR3 DNA: TGCGCCAGCAGCCTCTGGGACACCGGAATATCCTACGAGCAGTACTTC

J gene: TRBJ1-4
V gene: TRBV6-5
clone size: .
D gene: .
CDR3 protein: CASRLGNTNEKLFF
CDR3 DNA: TGTGCCAGCAGGTTGGGGAATACTAATGAAAAACTGTTTTTT

J gene: TRBJ2-7
V gene: TRBV9
clone size: .
D gene: TRBD2
CDR3 protein: CASSGGTSGYPYEQYF
CDR3 DNA: TGTGCCAGCAGCGGGGGGACTAGCGGCTATCCCTACGAGCAGTACTTC

J gene: TRBJ1-2
V gene: TRBV6-1
clone size: .
D gene: .
CDR3 protein: CASSEGQGNYGYTF
CDR3 DNA: TGTGCCAGCAGTGAAGGGCAGGGTAACTATGGCTACACCTTC

J gene: TRBJ2-2
V gene: TRBV11-2
clone size: .
D gene: .
CDR3 protein: CASSSYRVPTGELFF
CDR3 DNA: TGTGCCAGCAGCTCTTACAGGGTACCCACCGGGGAGCTGTTTTTT

J gene: TRBJ2-1
V gene: TRBV12-5
clone size: .
D gene: .
CDR3 protein: CASGVDHGAYNEQFF
CDR3 DNA: TGTGCTAGTGGTGTGGACCACGGGGCCTACAATGAGCAGTTCTTC